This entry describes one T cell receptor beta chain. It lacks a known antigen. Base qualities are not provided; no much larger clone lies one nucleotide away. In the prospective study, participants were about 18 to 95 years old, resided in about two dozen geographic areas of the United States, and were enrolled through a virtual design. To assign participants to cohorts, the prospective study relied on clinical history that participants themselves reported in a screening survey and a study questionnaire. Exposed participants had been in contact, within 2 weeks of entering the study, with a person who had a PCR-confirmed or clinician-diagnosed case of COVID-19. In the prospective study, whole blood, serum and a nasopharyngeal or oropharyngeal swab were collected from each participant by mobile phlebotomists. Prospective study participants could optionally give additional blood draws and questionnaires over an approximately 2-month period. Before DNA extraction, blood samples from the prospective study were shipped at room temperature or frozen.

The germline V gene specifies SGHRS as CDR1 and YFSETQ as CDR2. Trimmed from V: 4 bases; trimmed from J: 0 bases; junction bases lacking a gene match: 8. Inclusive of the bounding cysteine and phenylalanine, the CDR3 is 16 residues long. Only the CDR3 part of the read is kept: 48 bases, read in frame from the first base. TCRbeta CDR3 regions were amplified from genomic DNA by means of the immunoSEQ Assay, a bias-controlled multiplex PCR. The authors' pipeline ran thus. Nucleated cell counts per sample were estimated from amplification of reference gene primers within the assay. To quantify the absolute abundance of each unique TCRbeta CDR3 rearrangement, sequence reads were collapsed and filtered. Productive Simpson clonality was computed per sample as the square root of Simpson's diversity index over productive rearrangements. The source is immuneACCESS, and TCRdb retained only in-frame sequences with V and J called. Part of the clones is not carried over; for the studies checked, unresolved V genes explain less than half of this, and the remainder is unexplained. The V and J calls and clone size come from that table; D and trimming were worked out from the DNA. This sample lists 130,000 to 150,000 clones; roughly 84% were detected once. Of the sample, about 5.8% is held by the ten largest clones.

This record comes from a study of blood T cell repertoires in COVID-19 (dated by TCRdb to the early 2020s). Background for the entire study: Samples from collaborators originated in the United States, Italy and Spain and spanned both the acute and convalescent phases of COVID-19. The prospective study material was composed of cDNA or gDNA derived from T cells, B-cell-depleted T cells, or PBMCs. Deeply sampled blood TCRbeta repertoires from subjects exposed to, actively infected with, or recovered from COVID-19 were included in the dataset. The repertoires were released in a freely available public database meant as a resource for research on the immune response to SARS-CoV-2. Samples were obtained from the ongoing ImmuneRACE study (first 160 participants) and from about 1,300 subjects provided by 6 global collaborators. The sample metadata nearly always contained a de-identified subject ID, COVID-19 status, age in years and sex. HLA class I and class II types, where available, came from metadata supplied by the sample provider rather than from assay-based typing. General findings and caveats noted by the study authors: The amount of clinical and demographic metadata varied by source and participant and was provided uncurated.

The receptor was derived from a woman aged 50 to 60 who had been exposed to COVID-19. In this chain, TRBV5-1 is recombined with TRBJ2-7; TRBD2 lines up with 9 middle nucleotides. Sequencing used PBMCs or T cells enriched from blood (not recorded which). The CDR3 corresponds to CASSPTAGGPSYEQYF. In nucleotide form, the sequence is TGCGCCAGCAGCCCCACGGCGGGAGGGCCCTCCTACGAGCAGTACTTC.